These 22 T cell receptor beta chains were all obtained from the same sample, sequenced in a study of blood T cell repertoires in COVID-19 (TCRdb year 2020). The library came from the immunoSEQ multiplex PCR assay. In its TCRdb copy, this immuneACCESS table keeps in-frame sequences only and misses some clones. Where compared with another copy, unresolved V genes explain less than half of these, and the others have no known cause. The sample table lists 100,000 to 150,000 clones, 85% of them with a count of one. Over 20% of the sample is taken by the ten largest. The source material was peripheral blood. Source of these receptors: a woman over 75 with acute or convalescent COVID-19.

This clone was detected only once. The chain joins TRBV19 to TRBJ2-1; 7 positions match TRBD2. The CDR3 sequence is 15 residues long. J was trimmed by 4 bases and V by 3 bases; bases with no gene match: 6. Germline values: CDR1 LNHDA, CDR2 SQIVND (reference sequence). CDR3 loop: CASSIGGSVYNEQFF. CDR3 sequence (DNA): TGTGCCAGTAGTATCGGGGGGAGCGTATACAATGAGCAGTTCTTC.

This chain joins TRBV7-2 and TRBJ1-5; D remains unclear. V dropped 4 bases and J dropped 2 bases, with 9 bases sitting between them. The CDR3 contains 14 residues. The V gene's germline CDR1 is SGHTA and CDR2 FQGNSA. The CDR3 DNA follows: TGTGCCAGCAGCTCGAGGGATGGCAATCAGCCCCAGCATTTT. Translation: CASSSRDGNQPQHF.

The chain couples TRBV5-4 to TRBJ1-3; 8 bases are shared with TRBD1. There are 17 residues in the CDR3. CDR1 and CDR2 from the germline V gene are SGHNT and YYREEE (reference sequence). Trimming removed 0 bases from V and 4 bases from J; junction bases left unmatched: 9. CDR3 region: CASSLGLGTGIGNTIYF. In DNA form, the CDR3 reads TGTGCCAGCAGCTTGGGCCTCGGGACAGGCATAGGAAACACCATATATTTT.

This chain uses TRBV5-1 with TRBJ1-1, with D hard to call. Deletions cut 4 bases from V and 1 base from J, with 11 bases between. CDR1 is SGHRS, CDR2 YFSETQ, per germline. This CDR3 region has 14 residues. The CDR3 sequence is CASSPQEGNTEAFF. CDR3 sequence (DNA): TGCGCCAGCAGCCCTCAGGAGGGGAACACTGAAGCTTTCTTT. Together with reference TRBV5-1 and TRBJ1-1, the CDR3 gives the full variable domain: KAGVTQTPRYLIKTRGQQVTLSCSPISGHRSVSWYQQTPGQGLQFLFEYFSETQRNKGNFPGRFSGRQFSNSRSEMNVSTLELGDSALYLCASSPQEGNTEAFFGQGTRLTVV.

This chain uses TRBV19 with TRBJ2-7; D may be TRBD2 (6 bases). Per germline, CDR1 LNHDA and CDR2 SQIVND (reference sequence). Trimming stripped 3 bases from V and 3 bases from J, with 12 bases between. The CDR3 spans 14 residues. Written as DNA, the CDR3 is TGTGCCAGTAGTATCCCCTCGGGGGACTACGAGCAGTACGTC. This codes for CASSIPSGDYEQYV.

The chain is built from TRBV7-9 and TRBJ1-3, with D uncertain. V was trimmed by 3 bases and J by 1 base, leaving 10 bases between them. The CDR3 loop spans 15 amino acids. Germline V lookup: CDR1 SEHNR, CDR2 FQNEAQ (reference sequence). The CDR3 sequence: CASSLLAGSGNTIYF. The CDR3 region has the DNA TGTGCCAGCAGCTTGTTAGCGGGATCTGGAAACACCATATATTTT.

This clone was recorded only once. The chain has TRBV6-8 and TRBJ2-7; perhaps TRBD1 as D (6 bases). Germline V gives CDR1 MNHGY, CDR2 SAAAGT. The V and J ends lost 5 bases and 2 bases respectively, with 19 bases between them. This CDR3 comprises 16 residues. CDR3 in amino acids: CASSLPEYRAPYEQYF. CDR3 DNA sequence: TGTGCCAGCAGTCTTCCAGAGTACAGGGCTCCCTACGAGCAGTACTTC.

This clone showed up just once. This sequence joins TRBV15 and TRBJ1-2, with 11 positions matching TRBD1. The CDR3 consists of 15 residues. Germline CDR1 LNHNV, CDR2 YYDKDF (reference sequence). V shed 4 bases and J 7 bases; nucleotides not matched to a gene: 8. The CDR3 DNA follows: TGTGCCACCAGCATCCTAGGACAGGGGGCGATTGGCTACACCTTC. Translation: CATSILGQGAIGYTF.

This chain links TRBV7-9 with TRBJ1-2, with D unresolved. Trimming took off 5 bases at V and 4 bases at J, with 5 bases between the two ends. The CDR3 loop spans 11 amino acids. Germline V gene data show CDR1 as SEHNR and CDR2 as FQNEAQ (reference sequence). The chain's CDR3 is CASSNSYGYTF. Written as DNA, the CDR3 is TGTGCCAGCAGCAACAGCTATGGCTACACCTTC.

The V and J genes are TRBV6-6 and TRBJ2-1; 16 positions agree with TRBD2. The germline gives CDR1 MNHNY, CDR2 SVGAGI (reference sequence). The CDR3 covers 17 residues. Losses at the gene ends were 5 bases for V and 4 bases for J; bases not matched to a gene: 5. The CDR3 region has the DNA TGTGCCAGCAGTCCGTCGGGACTAGCGGGGGGGTACAATGAGCAGTTCTTC. Residues: CASSPSGLAGGYNEQFF.

The chain couples TRBV12-2 to TRBJ2-1; TRBD2, the table's D call, lacks a check against the DNA. TRBV12-2 is classified as a pseudogene. This CDR3 is built from 17 residues. The CDR3, as DNA: TGTGCAAGTCGGGTGACTAAGGAAGCGGGGGCCCACAATGAGCAGTTCTTC. Encoded protein: CASRVTKEAGAHNEQFF.

The gene calls are TRBV5-1 and TRBJ1-1; D unresolved. This CDR3 contains 14 residues. Looked up from germline, CDR1 is SGHRS and CDR2 is YFSETQ. Trimming shortened V by 1 base and J by 6 bases, and 13 bases separated the two germline ends. As DNA, the CDR3 is TGCGCCAGCAGCTTGATCGCGGGTCCCCCTGAAGCTTTCTTT. Translated, it gives CASSLIAGPPEAFF.

The gene calls are TRBV28 and TRBJ1-2, with unresolved D. CDR1 is MDHEN and CDR2 is SYDVKM in the germline V gene. V was clipped by 6 bases and J by 1 base, with 9 bases between them. The CDR3 consists of 13 residues. CDR3 sequence: CASRSGSNYGYTF. The DNA of the CDR3 is TGTGCCAGCAGGTCGGGGAGTAACTATGGCTACACCTTC.

CDR3: CASSSNTRQGRSYNEQFF. The CDR3 bases are TGTGCCAGCAGCTCGAATACCAGACAGGGACGCTCCTACAATGAGCAGTTCTTC. V and J are TRBV11-2 and TRBJ2-1; 7 bases fit TRBD1. The CDR3 is 18 residues long. Germline loops: CDR1 SGHAT, CDR2 FQNNGV. Unmatched junction bases numbered 12, after V lost 4 bases and J lost 0 bases.

The chain is built from TRBV19 and TRBJ2-1; possibly TRBD1 for D (6 bases). The CDR3 is 17 amino acids. Germline CDR1 reads LNHDA; CDR2 reads SQIVND (reference sequence). V lost 4 bases to trimming and J lost 4 bases, with 20 bases between them. CDR3 amino acids: CASSRGPGQGLYNEQFF. DNA for the CDR3: TGTGCCAGTAGTAGAGGACCGGGACAAGGGCTATACAATGAGCAGTTCTTC.

This chain uses TRBV5-4 with TRBJ2-7; D might be TRBD2 (6 bases). This CDR3 is built from 16 residues. Trimming took off 4 bases at V and 2 bases at J, with 19 bases between the two ends. Germline V gives CDR1 SGHNT, CDR2 YYREEE (reference sequence). The DNA for the CDR3 is TGTGCCAGCAGCGGGCCCGGTAGCGGCCCTGCCTACGAGCAGTACTTC. Amino acid sequence: CASSGPGSGPAYEQYF.

The J gene is TRBJ2-1, the V gene TRBV20-1; tentatively, D is TRBD2 (5 bases). This CDR3 comprises 13 residues. The V gene's germline CDR1 is DFQATT and CDR2 SNEGSKA (reference sequence). Deletions cut 3 bases from V and 4 bases from J, with 10 bases between. DNA for the CDR3: TGCAGTGCTAGTCGGAGGAATTACAATGAGCAGTTCTTC. Protein: CSASRRNYNEQFF.

This rearrangement joins TRBV5-4 to TRBJ2-1; 8 nucleotides line up with TRBD2. Germline CDR1 reads SGHNT; CDR2 reads YYREEE (reference sequence). The CDR3 contains 15 residues. J lost 7 bases, V lost 0 bases, and 6 bases had no gene match. Here the CDR3 reads CASSLGRTSSNEQFF. The CDR3, as DNA: TGTGCCAGCAGCTTGGGTCGGACTAGCTCTAATGAGCAGTTCTTC. Looking up the rest from reference TRBV5-4 and TRBJ2-1 gives the full variable domain: ETGVTQSPTHLIKTRGQQVTLRCSSQSGHNTVSWYQQALGQGPQFIFQYYREEENGRGNFPPRFSGLQFPNYSSELNVNALELDDSALYLCASSLGRTSSNEQFFGPGTRLTVL.

V gene TRBV9 combines with J gene TRBJ2-5; 11 nucleotides match TRBD2. The V and J ends lost 4 bases and 2 bases, in that order; junction bases with no gene match: 13. Germline assignment: CDR1 SGDLS and CDR2 YYNGEE. There are 18 residues in the CDR3. CDR3 protein: CASSRSGSLAGGQETQYF. DNA of the CDR3: TGTGCCAGCAGCCGCTCCGGCTCCTTAGCGGGGGGGCAAGAGACCCAGTACTTC.

The chain joins TRBV24-1 to TRBJ2-5, with 8 bases lining up with TRBD2. The CDR3 totals 15 residues. Germline-derived CDR1 and CDR2 are KGHDR and SFDVKD. V gave up 3 bases and J gave up 5 bases; unmatched junction bases: 7. The CDR3 DNA reads TGTGCCACCAGTGATCCCGGGACTAGTACTGAGACCCAGTACTTC. This translates into CATSDPGTSTETQYF.

The chain uses TRBV19 and TRBJ1-4; 8 bases line up with TRBD1. Germline V gene sequence: CDR1 LNHDA, CDR2 SQIVND (reference sequence). The CDR3 is 13 amino acids. The V segment lost 7 bases and the J segment 7 bases; nucleotides outside the gene matches: 5. This CDR3 is CASMGRGPEKLFF. The CDR3 DNA follows: TGTGCCAGTATGGGCAGGGGGCCTGAAAAACTGTTTTTT.

The chain employs TRBV27 and TRBJ1-1; no clear D. The CDR3 totals 14 residues. Trimming pared 2 bases from V and 6 bases from J, leaving 13 bases between. CDR1 and CDR2 from the germline V gene are MNHEY and SMNVEV (reference sequence). CDR3 region: CASSLRRGESEAFF. The DNA of the CDR3 is TGTGCCAGCAGTTTACGCCGCGGGGAGTCTGAAGCTTTCTTT.